This T cell receptor (beta chain) was captured by sequencing in a study of human T cells and chemical hapten exposure. TCRdb re-analysed the RACE reads in MiXCR, keeping a single row per CDR3 protein. The sample records approximately 400,000 distinct CDR3 sequences, approximately 5.1% being singletons. Time point given: pre-sensitization, week 0. The treatment here: therapeutic diphenylcyclopropenone sensitization with weekly scalp DPC. There are 12 residues in the CDR3. V lost 4 bases to trimming and J lost 3 bases; unmatched junction nucleotides: 2. The germline V gene encodes CDR1 SQVTM and CDR2 ANQGSEA.

This sequence was found in a woman aged 45-65 years with alopecia areata. Some clones in this sample may be carry-over from other donors' samples. This specimen was whole blood, taken in connection with sensitization to the hapten diphenylcyclopropenone (DPC). The chain employs TRBV29-1 and TRBJ1-2; 7 bases are a match to TRBD1. CDR3 coding DNA: TGCAGCGTTGGGCAGGGGGACTATGGCTACACCTTC. Amino acids: CSVGQGDYGYTF.